The next 13 T cell receptor beta chains were all read from a single sample in a study of molecular identifiers for immune sequencing clone quantification. TCRdb recomputed calls from the PCR reads with MiXCR, one row per CDR3 protein. This table has 70,000 to 95,000 distinct CDR3 sequences, about 20% appearing once. The sample taken for sequencing was naive CD8+ T cells from blood, with Jurkat cell RNA spiked in. The sample's subset: FACS-sorted CD8+CD4-CCR7+CD45RA+ naive T cells. These TCRs come from a human donor in good health. Some libraries in this study had Jurkat cell RNA spiked in.

At least ten counts were recorded for this clonotype. V gene TRBV6-5 combines with J gene TRBJ2-7; D is unclear. Germline values: CDR1 MNHEY, CDR2 SVGAGI. Deletions cut 2 bases from V and 0 bases from J, with 14 bases between. The CDR3 sequence is 16 residues long. CDR3 sequence: CASSYGGMGYSYEQYF. As DNA, the CDR3 is TGTGCCAGCAGTTACGGTGGTATGGGGTACTCCTACGAGCAGTACTTC.

As for this clonotype: A clone one base away is much larger, so this may be a read error. As DNA, the CDR3 is TGCGCCAGCAGCTGGGGACTACCGGTTTCCTACAATGAGCAGTTCTTC. This translates into CASSWGLPVSYNEQFF. The chain links TRBV5-1 to TRBJ2-1, with TRBD2 matching over 7 bases. Per the germline V gene, CDR1 is SGHRS and CDR2 is YFSETQ. Trimming at V came to 3 bases and at J to 1 base, leaving 7 bases not matched to a gene. This CDR3 is built from 16 residues. Variable domain in full (rest from reference TRBV5-1 and TRBJ2-1): KAGVTQTPRYLIKTRGQQVTLSCSPISGHRSVSWYQQTPGQGLQFLFEYFSETQRNKGNFPGRFSGRQFSNSRSEMNVSTLELGDSALYLCASSWGLPVSYNEQFFGPGTRLTVL.

To note about this clonotype: Being one base from a much bigger clone, this may be a read error. V gene TRBV9 combines with J gene TRBJ1-1; D unresolved. Germline V gene sequence: CDR1 SGDLS, CDR2 YYNGEE. This CDR3 is 14 amino acids long. CDR3 amino acids: CASCVGLPGTEAFF. The CDR3 nucleotides read TGTGCCAGCTGCGTAGGACTGCCAGGCACTGAAGCTTTCTTT.

This clonotype appeared once. The V and J genes are TRBV28 and TRBJ1-1; no firm D call. The CDR3 has 14 amino acids. Germline V gene lookup returns CDR1 MDHEN and CDR2 SYDVKM. The V end lost 5 bases, the J end lost 0 bases, and 10 bases lay between the germline ends. The CDR3 is CASSLSQMNTEAFF. CDR3 DNA sequence: TGTGCCAGCAGTCTCAGTCAGATGAACACTGAAGCTTTCTTT.

V gene TRBV7-9 combines with J gene TRBJ2-7, with TRBD2 as a possible D gene (5 bases). Trimming left V 8 bases short and J 7 bases short, with 27 bases between. CDR1 is SEHNR, CDR2 FQNEAQ, per germline (reference sequence). The CDR3 is 16 residues long. This CDR3 is CASGYQPGSPGGEQYF. CDR3 nucleotides: TGTGCCAGCGGCTACCAACCGGGATCTCCTGGTGGTGAGCAGTACTTC.

This clonotype was seen ten or more times. This chain links TRBV4-3 with TRBJ2-3, with D possibly being TRBD1 (6 bases). The CDR3 runs 16 residues. Looked up from germline, CDR1 is LGHNA and CDR2 is YSLEER. Deletions cut 3 bases from V and 4 bases from J, with 17 bases between. CDR3: CASSQNTGITADTQYF. The DNA for the CDR3 is TGCGCCAGCAGCCAGAACACAGGGATAACGGCAGATACGCAGTATTTT.

This clonotype appeared a few times. This may be a read error: a much more frequent sequence differs by one nucleotide. The rearrangement uses TRBV2 and TRBJ1-2; TRBD1 aligns across 7 bases. The CDR3 sequence is 14 residues long. CDR1 and CDR2 (germline): SNHLY, FYNNEI. V shed 8 bases and J 5 bases; nucleotides not matched to a gene: 11. CDR3 coding DNA: TGTGCCAGCTGCGGGACAGATGCTGGGTATGGCTACACCTTC. Residues: CASCGTDAGYGYTF.

The table lists this clonotype with many counts. This sequence joins TRBV5-1 and TRBJ1-3, with a weak D call TRBD1 (6 bases). This CDR3 is 14 amino acids long. Between the trimmed V and J ends, which lost 4 bases and 9 bases, there was a span of 17 bases. Germline assignment: CDR1 SGHRS and CDR2 YFSETQ. The CDR3 loop is CASSTQGALSTIYF. CDR3 DNA sequence: TGCGCCAGCAGCACACAGGGCGCCCTGAGCACCATATATTTT. Variable domain in full (rest from reference TRBV5-1 and TRBJ1-3): KAGVTQTPRYLIKTRGQQVTLSCSPISGHRSVSWYQQTPGQGLQFLFEYFSETQRNKGNFPGRFSGRQFSNSRSEMNVSTLELGDSALYLCASSTQGALSTIYFGEGSWLTVV.

This clonotype was seen at least ten times. This chain uses TRBV4-3 with TRBJ2-7; 8 bases line up with TRBD2. The V gene end was trimmed by 2 bases and the J gene end by 7 bases; junction bases not matched to a gene: 10. This CDR3 is 15 amino acids long. Germline V gene lookup returns CDR1 LGHNA and CDR2 YSLEER. The CDR3 reads CASSQQAGDLREQYF. CDR3 DNA sequence: TGCGCCAGCAGCCAACAAGCGGGAGATTTACGTGAGCAGTACTTC.

This clonotype was detected ten times or more. The chain is built from TRBV7-2 and TRBJ1-4; D is perhaps TRBD1 (5 bases). This CDR3 comprises 17 residues. V was clipped by 2 bases and J by 0 bases, with 13 bases between them. CDR1 is SGHTA and CDR2 is FQGNSA in the germline V gene. The CDR3 reads CASSLSGAHATNEKLFF. For the CDR3, the DNA is TGTGCCAGCAGCTTAAGTGGGGCTCATGCAACTAATGAAAAACTGTTTTTT.

This clonotype came up many times. The gene calls are TRBV19 and TRBJ1-1; D might be TRBD1 (6 bases). CDR1 LNHDA and CDR2 SQIVND come from the germline V gene (reference sequence). The V end lost 7 bases, the J end lost 4 bases, and 16 bases lay between the germline ends. The CDR3 is 14 residues long. CDR3 region: CASINSGQFTEAFF. The CDR3 coding sequence is TGTGCCAGTATAAACAGCGGACAGTTCACTGAAGCTTTCTTT. Supplemented by reference TRBV19 and TRBJ1-1, the full variable domain reads DGGITQSPKYLFRKEGQNVTLSCEQNLNHDAMYWYRQDPGQGLRLIYYSQIVNDFQKGDIAEGYSVSREKKESFPLTVTSAQKNPTAFYLCASINSGQFTEAFFGQGTRLTVV.

This clonotype has at least ten counts. The genes are TRBV19 and TRBJ1-5; 11 bases map to TRBD1. Trimming removed 5 bases from V and 6 bases from J; junction bases left unmatched: 9. CDR3 length: 16 residues. Germline V gene data show CDR1 as LNHDA and CDR2 as SQIVND (reference sequence). CDR3 nucleotides: TGTGCCAGTAGTCCGGGGGACAGGGGGTTAGTTCAGCCCCAGCATTTT. Its protein product is CASSPGDRGLVQPQHF.

This clonotype showed up just a few times. The rearrangement uses TRBV4-3 and TRBJ2-7; a weak D match, TRBD2 (6 bases). The V end lost 8 bases, the J end lost 5 bases, and 16 bases lay between the germline ends. Germline V lookup: CDR1 LGHNA, CDR2 YSLEER. This CDR3 is built from 13 residues. CDR3 DNA sequence: TGCGCCAGCCCCTCCGATGGAGGGCACGAGCAGTACTTC. This sequence encodes CASPSDGGHEQYF.